The 5 T cell receptor beta chains presented below share a single source sample, sequenced in a study of blood T cells in healthy people across ages. Alongside a J-beta primer mix, a sample-barcoded 5' primer served in a second PCR lasting about 7 to 12 cycles. TCRdb reanalysed the 5' RACE reads using MiXCR and keeps one entry per CDR3 protein. The repertoire holds approximately 400,000 distinct CDR3 sequences, about 49% seen once, with 51% in the top ten. Sequencing used blood. The receptors come from a man aged 55 to 70 in good health.

This chain connects TRBV28 to TRBJ1-5; unclear D gene. Germline CDR1 and CDR2: MDHEN and SYDVKM. Trimming shortened V by 2 bases and J by 5 bases, and 16 bases separated the two germline ends. There are 16 residues in the CDR3. The CDR3 here is CASSLGTGSSYQPQHF. CDR3 nucleotides: TGTGCCAGCAGTTTAGGTACGGGCAGTTCCTATCAGCCCCAGCATTTT.

There are a few counts of this clonotype. The junction does not match germline at one end; this may be a read error. The rearrangement links TRBV7-2 to TRBJ2-6, with 7 nucleotides matching TRBD1. Germline V lookup: CDR1 SGHTA, CDR2 FQGNSA. This CDR3 contains 16 residues. Here the CDR3 DNA reads TGTGCCGGCAGCTCGACAGGGATTCGTGGGGCCAACGTCCTGACTTTC. It codes for CAGSSTGIRGANVLTF.

This clonotype has just a few counts. The J gene is TRBJ2-1, the V gene TRBV18; 7 bases align to TRBD2. The germline V gene encodes CDR1 KGHSH and CDR2 LQKENI. The ends lost 6 bases at V and 6 bases at J; junction bases unmatched: 11. The CDR3 length is 15 residues. The CDR3, as DNA: TGTGCCAGCTCTCGGGCGGCTAGCGGTATCAATGAGCAGTTCTTC. Translated: CASSRAASGINEQFF. Supplemented by reference TRBV18 and TRBJ2-1, the full variable domain reads NAGVMQNPRHLVRRRGQEARLRCSPMKGHSHVYWYRQLPEEGLKFMVYLQKENIIDESGMPKERFSAEFPKEGPSILRIQQVVRGDSAAYFCASSRAASGINEQFFGPGTRLTVL.

This clonotype was recorded only once. The V and J genes are TRBV5-1 and TRBJ2-1; a possible D gene is TRBD2 (6 bases). Germline loops: CDR1 SGHRS, CDR2 YFSETQ. Trimming left V 0 bases short and J 4 bases short, with 14 bases between. The CDR3 has 16 amino acids. CDR3: CASSLGGTQAYNEQFF. The DNA for the CDR3 is TGCGCCAGCAGCTTGGGCGGGACCCAAGCTTACAATGAGCAGTTCTTC.

This clonotype has a handful of counts. This chain joins TRBV5-1 and TRBJ2-7; 11 positions agree with TRBD1. The DNA end is a closer match to TRBJ2-5, so the J assignment may be wrong. This CDR3 comprises 16 residues. From germline, CDR1 is SGHRS and CDR2 YFSETQ. The CDR3 spells CASSLRGQGASETQYF. Written as DNA, the CDR3 is TGCGCCAGCAGCTTGCGCGGACAGGGGGCTTCAGAGACCCAGTACTTC.